Listed here is a single TCR beta chain. This sample is drawn from a study of blood T cell repertoires in COVID-19. For the study at large: Acute and convalescent COVID-19 specimens originated in the United States, Italy and Spain. Nucleic acid was either cDNA or gDNA, and it came from T cells, B-cell-depleted T cells, or PBMCs.

Original methodology: Scientists estimated how many nucleated cells there were by amplifying reference gene primers. Produced via immunoSEQ multiplex PCR; TCRdb's table is partial and in-frame only. That table supplies the V and J calls and clone size; D and trimming were determined from the DNA. The table lists about 68,000 clones, 90% to 95% of them singletons. Germline V gene lookup returns CDR1 LNHDA and CDR2 SQIVND (reference sequence). Trimming cost V 3 bases and J 2 bases, with 14 bases left between them. The CDR3 has 16 amino acids. A Seattle source enrolled patients during active infection and followed them longitudinally.

This rearrangement joins TRBV19 to TRBJ1-5, with a tentative D call TRBD1 (6 bases). Sequences were obtained from peripheral blood. This clonotype originated in a man aged 35-49 years with COVID-19, enrolled during active disease. The CDR3 DNA reads TGTGCCAGTAGTATGGTGTCGGCAGGGGGCAATCAGCCCCAGCATTTT. It is translated as CASSMVSAGGNQPQHF. Drawing the rest from reference TRBV19 and TRBJ1-5, the complete variable domain is DGGITQSPKYLFRKEGQNVTLSCEQNLNHDAMYWYRQDPGQGLRLIYYSQIVNDFQKGDIAEGYSVSREKKESFPLTVTSAQKNPTAFYLCASSMVSAGGNQPQHFGDGTRLSIL.